This TCR beta chain was sequenced for a study of blood T cell repertoires in COVID-19. The overall study: Acute-phase and convalescent COVID-19 samples originated in the United States, Italy and Spain. PBMCs, B-cell-depleted T cells, or T cells provided the cDNA or gDNA that made up the material.

Trimming took 6 bases from V and 6 from J; bases not matched to a gene: 11. The germline V gene encodes CDR1 SEHNR and CDR2 FQNEAQ (reference sequence). The CDR3 length is 15 residues. Study processing details: Nucleated cell number was recorded as an estimate derived from reference gene primer amplification. Libraries were prepared by immunoSEQ multiplex PCR; TCRdb keeps only in-frame clonotypes and omits some of them. For V, J and clone size, that table is used; D and trimming come from the DNA. The table has about 250,000 clones, approximately 85% seen once; the top ten hold 0.7% to 1%. This sequence originates from a human donor with COVID-19, enrolled during active disease. The donor label of this sample is uncertain. V usage is TRBV7-9 and J usage is TRBJ2-7; 10 nucleotides match TRBD1. Source material: peripheral blood. For the CDR3, the DNA is TGTGCCAGCAGGCCCGGGACAGGGGCCGCTGGCGAGCAGTACTTC. It translates to CASRPGTGAAGEQYF. The full variable domain, completed using reference TRBV7-9 and TRBJ2-7, is DTGVSQNPRHKITKRGQNVTFRCDPISEHNRLYWYRQTLGQGPEFLTYFQNEAQLEKSRLLSDRFSAERPKGSFSTLEIQRTEQGDSAMYLCASRPGTGAAGEQYFGPGTRLTVT.